This TCR beta chain derives from a study of CD8 T cells in Susac syndrome. Findings and caveats of the study: The authors acknowledged that the study's TCR sequencing and HLA analysis involved relatively few individuals.

Reverse transcription used about 0.45 to 1 ug RNA and random hexamers. By means of immunoSEQ multiplex PCR, TCR beta CDR3 spanning 54 Vbeta and 13 Jbeta underwent amplification. MiXCR was run by TCRdb on the immunoSEQ multiplex PCR reads, yielding one entry per CDR3 protein. The sample lists about 160,000 distinct CDR3 sequences; approximately 94% were seen once. As to this clonotype: Its antigen is as yet unknown.

The receptor was isolated from a human donor with multiple sclerosis. Sequencing input: CD4+ T cells from PBMCs.

The CDR3: CASSMGGVTEAFF. The DNA for the CDR3 is TGTGCCAGCAGTATGGGGGGCGTCACTGAAGCTTTCTTT. The rearrangement uses TRBV6-1 and TRBJ1-1; D may be TRBD1 (6 bases). The CDR3 extends over 13 amino acids. Germline lookup yields CDR1 MNHNS and CDR2 SASEGT. V lost 5 bases and J lost 4, with 11 bases in between.